This T cell receptor (beta chain) appears in the sequencing data of a study of blood T cell repertoires in COVID-19. Looking at the study overall: Sources were T cells, B-cell-depleted T cells, or PBMCs; the material itself was cDNA or gDNA.

The J segment lost 3 bases and the V segment lost 3 bases, leaving 9 bases of the junction unmatched. This CDR3 is 16 amino acids long. CDR1 and CDR2 from the germline V gene are KGHSH and LQKENI. Clones were sequenced by immunoSEQ multiplex PCR, and TCRdb holds only the in-frame ones, with some missing. This table has around 100,000 clones, approximately 90% appearing once. The sequence was collected from a human donor with active COVID-19. The donor label of this sample is uncertain. Source material: peripheral blood. The chain joins TRBV18 to TRBJ2-7; 9 bases align to TRBD1. This chain's CDR3 is CASSPPGQGFNYEQYF. CDR3 bases: TGTGCCAGCTCACCGCCGGGACAGGGATTCAACTACGAGCAGTACTTC.